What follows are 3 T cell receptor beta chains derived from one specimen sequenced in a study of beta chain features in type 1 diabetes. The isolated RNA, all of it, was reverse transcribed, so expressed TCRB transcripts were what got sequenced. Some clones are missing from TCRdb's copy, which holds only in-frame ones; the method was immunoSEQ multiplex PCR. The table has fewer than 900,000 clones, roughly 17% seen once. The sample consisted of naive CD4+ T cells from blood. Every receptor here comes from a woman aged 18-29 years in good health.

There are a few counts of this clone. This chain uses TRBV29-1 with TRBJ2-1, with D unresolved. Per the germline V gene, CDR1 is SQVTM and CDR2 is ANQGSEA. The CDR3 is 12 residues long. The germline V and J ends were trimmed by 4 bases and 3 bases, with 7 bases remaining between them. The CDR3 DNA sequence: TGCAGCGTTGGTTACAGCTACAATGAGCAGTTCTTC. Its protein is CSVGYSYNEQFF.

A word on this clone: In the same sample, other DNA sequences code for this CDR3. CDR3 sequence: CSVQAGSYEQYF. CDR3 DNA: TGCAGCGTTCAGGCAGGGTCCTACGAGCAGTACTTC. V gene TRBV29-1 combines with J gene TRBJ2-7; D might be TRBD1 (5 bases). V lost 5 bases and J lost 1, with 9 bases in between. The CDR3 contains 12 residues. Germline V gene lookup returns CDR1 SQVTM and CDR2 ANQGSEA.

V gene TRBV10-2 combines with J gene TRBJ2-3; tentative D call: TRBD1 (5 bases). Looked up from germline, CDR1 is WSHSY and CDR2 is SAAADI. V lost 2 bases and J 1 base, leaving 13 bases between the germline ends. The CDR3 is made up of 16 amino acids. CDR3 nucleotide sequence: TGCGCCAGCAGTGAGCTCAGGGTGGGTGGCACAGATACGCAGTATTTT. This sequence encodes CASSELRVGGTDTQYF.